The 26 T cell receptor beta chains below come from one sample, sequenced in a study of Graves' ophthalmopathy and Graves' hyperthyroidism. The TCR beta CDR3 regions underwent amplification from RNA transcripts. Following a first-round RT-PCR that used HTBI primers, a second-round multiplex PCR was carried out. TCRdb re-analysed the multiplex PCR reads in MiXCR, keeping a single row per CDR3 protein. The table lists hundreds of thousands of distinct CDR3 sequences, about 38% of them singletons. What was sequenced was peripheral blood. These receptors originate from an adult man with Graves' ophthalmopathy.

The V gene is TRBV12-5, the J gene TRBJ2-5; TRBD2 aligns across 9 bases. Germline-derived CDR1 and CDR2 are LGHNT and FRNRAP. Trimming at V came to 5 bases and at J to 2 bases, leaving 12 bases not matched to a gene. There are 17 residues in the CDR3. The CDR3 DNA follows: TGTGCTAGTGGTCCAACCCCAGGGAGCGGGGGGCAAGAGACCCAGTACTTC. This codes for CASGPTPGSGGQETQYF. The whole variable domain, remainder taken from reference TRBV12-5 and TRBJ2-5, is DARVTQTPRHKVTEMGQEVTMRCQPILGHNTVFWYRQTMMQGLELLAYFRNRAPLDDSGMPKDRFSAEMPDATLATLKIQPSEPRDSAVYFCASGPTPGSGGQETQYFGPGTRLLVL.

The chain has TRBV5-6 and TRBJ2-2; 9 bases map to TRBD1. Trimming removed 5 bases from V and 0 bases from J; junction bases left unmatched: 8. Germline values: CDR1 SGHDT, CDR2 YYEEEE. The CDR3 is 17 residues long. CDR3 sequence reads: CASRPLRQGANTGELFF. The DNA for the CDR3 is TGTGCCAGCAGACCTCTTCGACAGGGGGCGAACACCGGGGAGCTGTTTTTT. The variable domain in full, completed from reference TRBV5-6 and TRBJ2-2, reads DAGVTQSPTHLIKTRGQQVTLRCSPKSGHDTVSWYQQALGQGPQFIFQYYEEEERQRGNFPDRFSGHQFPNYSSELNVNALLLGDSALYLCASRPLRQGANTGELFFGEGSRLTVL.

This clonotype was picked up many times. The chain has TRBV12-3 or TRBV12-4 and TRBJ1-6, with TRBD1 identical over 10 bases. The CDR3 loop spans 16 amino acids. The J segment lost 7 bases and the V segment lost 8 bases, leaving 11 bases of the junction unmatched. The DNA of the CDR3 is TGTGCCAGCTCAGACAGGGGGCGCGCAGGGAATTCACCCCTCCACTTT. Its translation: CASSDRGRAGNSPLHF.

J is TRBJ2-5 and V is TRBV9, with D possibly TRBD1 on 5 matching bases. The CDR3 consists of 14 residues. The V and J ends lost 3 bases and 5 bases respectively, with 14 bases between them. Germline V gives CDR1 SGDLS, CDR2 YYNGEE. DNA for the CDR3: TGTGCCAGCAGCGCAGGGTCTTCAGGGGAGACCCAGTACTTC. Translating gives CASSAGSSGETQYF.

The chain employs TRBV7-2 and TRBJ2-5; TRBD1 is a possible D gene (6 bases). V was pared by 5 bases and J by 2 bases, with 15 bases between. The CDR3 sequence is 15 residues long. Germline CDR1 SGHTA, CDR2 FQGNSA. The chain's CDR3 is CASSPVDRLQETQYF. The CDR3 DNA sequence: TGTGCCAGCAGCCCCGTTGACAGGCTACAAGAGACCCAGTACTTC.

This clonotype was seen only a few times. One junction end disagrees with the germline gene, perhaps due to a read error. The V call is TRBV10-2, the J call TRBJ1-1; 8 nucleotides agree with TRBD1. The CDR3 totals 15 residues. CDR1 is WSHSY, CDR2 SAAADI, per germline. CDR3 region: CASSEATGGGTEAFF. The DNA of the CDR3 is TGTGCCAGCAGTGAAGCAACAGGGGGAGGGACTGAAGCTTTCTTT.

In its sample, this clonotype was seen many times. The gene calls are TRBV5-8 and TRBJ1-2; no clear D. V lost 0 bases and J 3 bases, leaving 9 bases between the germline ends. The CDR3 covers 14 residues. Per germline, CDR1 SGHTS and CDR2 YDEGEE. CDR3 bases: TGTGCCAGCAGCTTGGGTCGGGGAGACTATGGCTACACCTTC. Protein: CASSLGRGDYGYTF.

The chain is built from TRBV7-9 and TRBJ1-2, with TRBD1 identical over 7 bases. Germline CDR1 is SEHNR and CDR2 is FQNEAQ (reference sequence). This CDR3 comprises 14 residues. V was clipped by 6 bases and J by 3 bases; unmatched bases: 7. The CDR3 protein is CASRTSGTDYGYTF. CDR3 nucleotides: TGTGCCAGCAGAACATCCGGGACAGACTATGGCTACACCTTC.

This clonotype was seen at least ten times. The rearrangement joins TRBV12-3 or TRBV12-4 to TRBJ1-1; the D is unclear. The CDR3 runs 12 residues. The V end was cut by 8 bases, the J end by 1 base, with 8 bases between. This CDR3 reads CASEPSNTEAFF. Written as DNA, the CDR3 is TGTGCCAGCGAGCCCTCGAACACTGAAGCTTTCTTT.

As to this clonotype: One base away lies a much larger clone, so this may be a sequencing read error. The chain couples TRBV24-1 to TRBJ1-3, with D unresolved. The CDR3 is made up of 17 amino acids. Looked up from germline, CDR1 is KGHDR and CDR2 is SFDVKD. V lost 3 bases, J lost 2 bases, and 16 bases lay in between. CDR3 in DNA: TGTGCCACCAGTGATCCAAGAGGAGGCAGAGCTGGAAACACCATATATTTT. Its protein product is CATSDPRGGRAGNTIYF.

In regard to this clonotype: The junction shows a germline mismatch at one end, possibly a read error. The chain carries TRBV10-2 and TRBJ1-2, with D maybe TRBD1 (6 bases). The CDR3 spans 15 residues. Germline CDR1 WSHSY, CDR2 SAAADI. CDR3 DNA: TGTGCCAGCAGAGAACAGGGAAACGGTCGGTATGGCTACACCTTC. As protein: CASREQGNGRYGYTF.

This clonotype was detected ten times or more. J is TRBJ1-3 and V is TRBV7-9, with unresolved D. The CDR3 totals 16 residues. Germline values: CDR1 SEHNR, CDR2 FQNEAQ (reference sequence). Deletions cut 1 base from V and 0 bases from J, with 10 bases between. The CDR3 reads CASSLGPPSSGNTIYF. CDR3 coding DNA: TGTGCCAGCAGCTTAGGGCCCCCAAGCTCTGGAAACACCATATATTTT.

This clonotype was found a few times. This chain uses TRBV27 with TRBJ2-5; D is possibly TRBD1 or TRBD2 (6 bases each). Germline CDR1 reads MNHEY; CDR2 reads SMNVEV (reference sequence). The V and J ends lost 3 bases and 5 bases respectively, with 13 bases between them. CDR3 size: 14 residues. In nucleotides, the CDR3 is TGTGCCAGCAGTTTGATGGGGGGCTTGGAGACCCAGTACTTC. This translates into CASSLMGGLETQYF.

This clonotype was counted ten times or more. The chain combines TRBV5-6 with TRBJ1-6; weak D call: TRBD1 (5 bases). V was pared by 1 base and J by 2 bases, with 10 bases between. The CDR3 contains 16 residues. Germline V gives CDR1 SGHDT, CDR2 YYEEEE. As DNA, the CDR3 is TGTGCCAGCAGCTTGCAGGGAGGAACCTATAATTCACCCCTCCACTTT. This translates into CASSLQGGTYNSPLHF.

This chain connects TRBV19 to TRBJ1-1; D gene unclear. With 4 bases removed from V and 4 bases from J, the gap between germline ends came to 7 bases. CDR3 length equals 12 residues. Germline-derived CDR1 and CDR2 are LNHDA and SQIVND (reference sequence). The CDR3 sequence: CASSTPFTEAFF. The CDR3 DNA is TGTGCCAGTAGTACTCCGTTCACTGAAGCTTTCTTT.

This clonotype appeared many times. The chain has TRBV7-9 and TRBJ1-6; D is ambiguous. Germline values: CDR1 SEHNR, CDR2 FQNEAQ (reference sequence). V was pared by 11 bases and J by 0 bases, with 8 bases between. This CDR3 has 13 amino acids. CDR3 DNA: TGTGCCGTACGGAGCTCCTATAATTCACCCCTCCACTTT. Its protein product is CAVRSSYNSPLHF.

This clonotype occurred many times. The V gene is TRBV15, the J gene TRBJ2-2, with 11 bases that match TRBD1. Germline V gene sequence: CDR1 LNHNV, CDR2 YYDKDF (reference sequence). J gave up 4 bases and V 2 bases, and 3 bases lay outside the gene matches. The CDR3 runs 16 residues. The CDR3 sequence is CATSRLGTGGTGELFF. The DNA of the CDR3 is TGTGCCACCAGCAGACTAGGGACAGGGGGCACCGGGGAGCTGTTTTTT.

In its sample, this clonotype was seen a few times. This sequence joins TRBV6-6 and TRBJ1-1, with 7 nucleotides matching TRBD1. CDR3 length: 12 amino acids. After removal of 8 bases from V and 3 bases from J, the junction contained 3 bases not matched to a gene. Germline CDR1 MNHNY, CDR2 SVGAGI (reference sequence). This CDR3 reads CASFDRDTEAFF. For the CDR3, the DNA is TGTGCCAGCTTTGACAGGGACACTGAAGCTTTCTTT.

This clonotype appeared many times. The gene calls are TRBV19 and TRBJ1-2; D perhaps matches TRBD1 (5 bases). In germline, CDR1 is LNHDA, CDR2 SQIVND (reference sequence). Trimming stripped 6 bases from V and 8 bases from J, with 13 bases between. The CDR3 is made up of 12 amino acids. CDR3 nucleotides: TGTGCCAGTAGAGATGGACACCTAGGCTACACCTTC. Its translation is CASRDGHLGYTF.

Concerning this clonotype itself: Mismatch with germline at one junction end may stem from a read error. This chain joins TRBV2 and TRBJ2-7, with D hard to call. This CDR3 has 14 residues. Germline V lookup: CDR1 SNHLY, CDR2 FYNNEI. CDR3 bases: TGCGCCAGCAGCCAATCTTCAAACTCCTACGAGCAGTACTTC. It codes for CASSQSSNSYEQYF.

This clonotype was observed a few times. The V gene is TRBV5-1, the J gene TRBJ2-2; tentatively, D is TRBD2 (6 bases). Between the trimmed V and J ends, which lost 0 bases and 6 bases, there was a span of 15 bases. Germline-derived CDR1 and CDR2 are SGHRS and YFSETQ. The CDR3 runs 16 residues. The CDR3 loop reads CASSLVFLARAGELFF. CDR3 DNA: TGCGCCAGCAGCTTGGTATTCCTAGCGAGAGCCGGGGAGCTGTTTTTT.

This clonotype appeared a single time. The chain employs TRBV6-1 and TRBJ2-7, with 9 bases fitting TRBD2. Trimming cost V 4 bases and J 5 bases; bases outside gene matches: 9. This CDR3 spans 15 amino acids. CDR1 and CDR2 (germline): MNHNS, SASEGT. CDR3 loop: CASSGGGRALNEQYF. In DNA form, the CDR3 reads TGTGCCAGCAGTGGCGGCGGGAGGGCCTTAAACGAGCAGTACTTC.

Points on this clonotype: A much larger clone is a single base away; this may be a read error. CDR3 in DNA: TGTGCCATCAGTTACACGGGCCCAAGCTCTGGGGCCAACGTCCTGACTTTC. Translation: CAISYTGPSSGANVLTF. The chain is built from TRBV10-3 and TRBJ2-6, with D unresolved. Germline-derived CDR1 and CDR2 are ENHRY and SYGVKD. There are 17 residues in the CDR3. V was shortened by 5 bases and J by 0 bases, with 14 bases between the two germline ends.

This clonotype showed up just once. The chain links TRBV12-3 or TRBV12-4 to TRBJ1-4, with no clear D. The CDR3 runs 14 residues. The germline V and J ends were trimmed by 6 bases and 4 bases, with 12 bases remaining between them. CDR3 loop: CASSRLGYNEKLFF. CDR3 DNA sequence: TGTGCCAGCAGCCGCTTGGGGTATAATGAAAAACTGTTTTTT.

This clonotype appeared a few times. The chain has TRBV20-1 and TRBJ2-7; D perhaps matches TRBD1 (5 bases). Germline lookup yields CDR1 DFQATT and CDR2 SNEGSKA (reference sequence). The CDR3 length is 13 residues. Trimming cost V 5 bases and J 5 bases, with 16 bases left between them. CDR3 residues: CSAHPQGFNEQYF. The CDR3 nucleotides read TGCAGTGCTCACCCCCAGGGTTTCAACGAGCAGTACTTC.

This clonotype was picked up a small number of times. The CDR3 is CASSPSGTGSSYEQYF. In DNA, the CDR3 is TGTGCCAGCAGCCCTAGCGGGACAGGAAGCTCCTACGAGCAGTACTTC. The chain couples TRBV4-2 to TRBJ2-7; tentatively, D is TRBD2 (9 bases). Germline V gene data show CDR1 as LGHNA and CDR2 as YNFKEQ. This CDR3 is 16 amino acids long. Trimming removed 4 bases from V and 0 bases from J, with 16 bases in between.